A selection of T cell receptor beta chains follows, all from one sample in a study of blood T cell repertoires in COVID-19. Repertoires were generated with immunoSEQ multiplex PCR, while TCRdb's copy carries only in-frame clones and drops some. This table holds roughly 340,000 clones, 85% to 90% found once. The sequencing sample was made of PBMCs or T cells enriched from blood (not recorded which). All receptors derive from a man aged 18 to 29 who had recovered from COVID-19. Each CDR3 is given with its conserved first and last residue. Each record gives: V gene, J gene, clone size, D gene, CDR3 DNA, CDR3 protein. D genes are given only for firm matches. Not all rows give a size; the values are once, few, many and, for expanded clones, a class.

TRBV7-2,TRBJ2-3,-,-,TGTGCCAGCAGCTTAGGCCGTGGGGCAGGGCGGACAGATACGCAGTATTTT,CASSLGRGAGRTDTQYF
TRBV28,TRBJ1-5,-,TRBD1,TGTGCCGCCAAGGTGACAGGGGCCAATCAGCCCCAGCATTTT,CAAKVTGANQPQHF
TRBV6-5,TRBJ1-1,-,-,TGTGCCAGCACCAGAAGGAGGGGCACTGAAGCTTTCTTT,CASTRRRGTEAFF
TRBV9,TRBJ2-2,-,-,TGTGCCAGCAGCGTAGGTCCAGCAGGCACCGGGGAGCTGTTTTTT,CASSVGPAGTGELFF
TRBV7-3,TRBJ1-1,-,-,TGTGCCAGCAGTTCTCAGGAGAACACTGAAGCTTTCTTT,CASSSQENTEAFF
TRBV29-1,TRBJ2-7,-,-,TGCAGCGTTCTCAGCGTCAACTCCTACGAGCAGTACTTC,CSVLSVNSYEQYF
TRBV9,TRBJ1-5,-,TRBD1,TGTGCCAGCAGCCGACAGGGTTCCAATCAGCCCCAGCATTTT,CASSRQGSNQPQHF
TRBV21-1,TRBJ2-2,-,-,TGTGCCAGCAGCAACAGGATCAAGGACAGGGAAACGAACACCGGGGAGCTGTTTTTT,CASSNRIKDRETNTGELFF
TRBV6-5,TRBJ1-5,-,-,TGTGCCAGCCTTTCAGAAAATAATCAGCCCCAGCATTTT,CASLSENNQPQHF
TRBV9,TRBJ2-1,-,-,TGTGCCAGCAGCTCAGGATGGACTGGGTCCTACAATGAGCAGTTCTTC,CASSSGWTGSYNEQFF
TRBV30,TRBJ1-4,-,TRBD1,TGTGCCTGGAACACAGGGGGCGAACTGTTTTTT,CAWNTGGELFF
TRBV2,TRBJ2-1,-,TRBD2,TGTGCCAGCAGTGACCGGACTAGCGGACTAGACACTGAGCAGTTCTTC,CASSDRTSGLDTEQFF
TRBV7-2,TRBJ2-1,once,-,TGTGCCAGCAGCTTAGGAGAGAGCTCACCCTACAATGAGCAGTTCTTC,CASSLGESSPYNEQFF
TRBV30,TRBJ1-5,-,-,TGTGCCTGGAGTCCTCTTGGGACATTAAGCAATCAGCCCCAGCATTTT,CAWSPLGTLSNQPQHF
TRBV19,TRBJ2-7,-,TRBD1,TGTGCCAGTAGTACCCGACAGGGAAGTTCCGAGCAGTACTTC,CASSTRQGSSEQYF
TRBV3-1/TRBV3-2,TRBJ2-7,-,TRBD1,TGTGCCAGCAGCCCCATCACAGGGGGCGTTTACGAGCAGTACTTC,CASSPITGGVYEQYF
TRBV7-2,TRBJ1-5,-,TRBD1,TGTGCCAGCAGCTATGCCGCCGGGACAGAGAATCAGCCCCAGCATTTT,CASSYAAGTENQPQHF
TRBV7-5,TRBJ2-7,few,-,TGTGCCAGAAGATCCAGCTCCTACGAGCAGTACTTC,CARRSSSYEQYF
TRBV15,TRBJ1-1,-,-,TGTGCCACCAGCAGAGATATCCCCGGGACTGGCACTGAAGCTTTCTTT,CATSRDIPGTGTEAFF
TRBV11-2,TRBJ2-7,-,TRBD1,TGTGCCAGCAGCCAGTCGGACAGGGCCCGTTTAGGGCAGTACTTC,CASSQSDRARLGQYF
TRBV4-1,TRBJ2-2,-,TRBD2,TGCGCCAGCAGCCCGTTTGGCGGGGGACTCAACACCGGGGAGCTGTTTTTT,CASSPFGGGLNTGELFF
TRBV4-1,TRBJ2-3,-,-,TGCGCCAGCAGCCAAGATGGCAGCACAGATACGCAGTATTTT,CASSQDGSTDTQYF
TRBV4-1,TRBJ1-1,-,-,TGCGCCAGCAGCCCGAAGGACACCTATAACACTGAAGCTTTCTTT,CASSPKDTYNTEAFF
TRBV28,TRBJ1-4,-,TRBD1,TGTGCCAGCGGGACAGGTGGGGAAAAACTGTTTTTT,CASGTGGEKLFF
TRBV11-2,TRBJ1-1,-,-,TGTGCCAGCAGCTTATTTCAGGGGCGGCTGAACACTGAAGCTTTCTTT,CASSLFQGRLNTEAFF
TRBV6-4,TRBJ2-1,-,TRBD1,TGTGCCAGCAGCGAACCGGGACAGGGGAGGGATGAGCAGTTCTTC,CASSEPGQGRDEQFF
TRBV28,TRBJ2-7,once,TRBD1,TGTGCCAGCAGTCCCCGGGACAGGGCGGTAAGCTTC,CASSPRDRAVSF
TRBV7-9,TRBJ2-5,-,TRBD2,TGTGCCAGCAGCATGCTCGGGACTAGCGGGGGAAAGACCCAGTACTTC,CASSMLGTSGGKTQYF
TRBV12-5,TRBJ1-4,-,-,TGTGCTAGTGGCCCGGGGGGAGTGGAAGTCCGAAAACTGTTTTTT,CASGPGGVEVRKLFF
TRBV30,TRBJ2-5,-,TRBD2,TGTGCCTGGAGTGTAGGGGTAGCGGGGACCCAGTACTTC,CAWSVGVAGTQYF
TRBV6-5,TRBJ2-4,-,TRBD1,TGTGCCAGCAGTTACGGACAGGGGGAAGCCAAAAACATTCAGTACTTC,CASSYGQGEAKNIQYF
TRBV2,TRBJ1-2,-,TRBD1,TGTGCCAGCAGTCGACGACAGGGGGACTATGGCTACACCTTC,CASSRRQGDYGYTF
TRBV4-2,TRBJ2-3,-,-,TGTGCCAGCAGCCAAGGTTTCGGGGGGCCGCTCACAGATACGCAGTATTTT,CASSQGFGGPLTDTQYF
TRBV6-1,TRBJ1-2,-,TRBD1,TGTGCCAGCAGCCGGGACAGGGCTAGCTACACCTTC,CASSRDRASYTF
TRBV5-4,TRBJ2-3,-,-,TGTGCCAGCAACACAGCGGGCACAGATACGCAGTATTTT,CASNTAGTDTQYF
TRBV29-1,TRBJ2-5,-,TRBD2,TGCAGCGTCCAAGCGGGAGGGCCGGGCGAGACCCAGTACTTC,CSVQAGGPGETQYF
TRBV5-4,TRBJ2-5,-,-,TGTGCCAGCAGACCAGGGGAGGGAGAGACCCAGTACTTC,CASRPGEGETQYF
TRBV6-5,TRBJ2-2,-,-,TGTGCCAGCAGTTACTCGTCCGGTCCCGGGGAGCTGTTTTTT,CASSYSSGPGELFF
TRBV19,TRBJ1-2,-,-,TGTGCCAGTAGTGGCCGCCGACAGTGGGGTGGCTACACCTTC,CASSGRRQWGGYTF
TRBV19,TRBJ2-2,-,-,TGTGCCAGTAGTCCCCGCAGACAGCCGAACACCGGGGAGCTGTTTTTT,CASSPRRQPNTGELFF
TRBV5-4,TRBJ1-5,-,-,TGTGCCAGCAGCCCCGACAGGAATCAGCCCCAGCATTTT,CASSPDRNQPQHF
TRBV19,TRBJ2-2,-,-,TGTGCCAGTAGTGATCCGGGAGACACCGGGGAGCTGTTTTTT,CASSDPGDTGELFF
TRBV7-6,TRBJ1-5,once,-,TGTGCCAGCAGCTTAGAAGCTTTTAGCAATCAGCCCCAGCATTTT,CASSLEAFSNQPQHF
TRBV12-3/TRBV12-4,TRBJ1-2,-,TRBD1,TGTGCCAGCAGCAAGGACAGGTTCGGGGGCTACACCTTC,CASSKDRFGGYTF
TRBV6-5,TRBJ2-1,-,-,TGTGCCAGCAGGGGGCGACCATCCTACAATGAGCAGTTCTTC,CASRGRPSYNEQFF
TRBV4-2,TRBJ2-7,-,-,TGTGCCAGCAGCCAAACAGCGGTAAGCTCCTACGAGCAGTACTTC,CASSQTAVSSYEQYF
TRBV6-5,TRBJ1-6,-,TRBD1,TGTGCCAGCAGTTACTGGGGACAGGATAATTCACCCCTCCACTTT,CASSYWGQDNSPLHF
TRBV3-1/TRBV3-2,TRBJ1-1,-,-,TGTGCCAGCAGCCCCTCGGGGAGGGGGACTGAAGCTTTCTTT,CASSPSGRGTEAFF
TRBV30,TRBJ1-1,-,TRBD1,TGTGCCTGGGGGACAGCGGGAGTATCTGAAGCTTTCTTT,CAWGTAGVSEAFF
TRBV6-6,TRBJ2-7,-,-,TGTGCCAGCAGTCGAACGATCTCGGACTTCGCCTTGGAGGGCGAGCAGTACTTC,CASSRTISDFALEGEQYF
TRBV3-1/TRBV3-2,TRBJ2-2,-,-,TGTGCCAGCAGCCAAGTTACCAGGGTGAGCACCGGGGAGCTGTTTTTT,CASSQVTRVSTGELFF
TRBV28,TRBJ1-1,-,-,TGTGCCAGCAGTTTGAGGCCAATACTTGAAGCTTTCTTT,CASSLRPILEAFF
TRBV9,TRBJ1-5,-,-,TGTGCCAGCAGCGTAGGCAGGAATAGCAATCAGCCCCAGCATTTT,CASSVGRNSNQPQHF
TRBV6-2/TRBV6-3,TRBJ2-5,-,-,TGTGCCAGCAGTTCTCCGGACTTCCAAGAGACCCAGTACTTC,CASSSPDFQETQYF
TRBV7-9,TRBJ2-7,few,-,TGTGCCAGCAGCTCCGGGGGAGAGCAGTACTTC,CASSSGGEQYF